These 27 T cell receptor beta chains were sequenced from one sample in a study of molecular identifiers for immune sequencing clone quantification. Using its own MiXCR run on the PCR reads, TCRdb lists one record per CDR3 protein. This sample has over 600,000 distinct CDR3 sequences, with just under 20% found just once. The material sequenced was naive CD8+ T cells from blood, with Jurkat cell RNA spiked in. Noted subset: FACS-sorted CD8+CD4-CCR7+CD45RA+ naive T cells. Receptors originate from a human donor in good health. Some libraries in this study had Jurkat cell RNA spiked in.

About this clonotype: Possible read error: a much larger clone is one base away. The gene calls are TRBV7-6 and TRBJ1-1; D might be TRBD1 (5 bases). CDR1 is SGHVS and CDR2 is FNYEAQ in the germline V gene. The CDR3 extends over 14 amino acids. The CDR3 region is CASNLGAGTTEAFF. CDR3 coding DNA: TGTGCCAGCAACTTAGGGGCAGGGACCACTGAAGCTTTCTTT.

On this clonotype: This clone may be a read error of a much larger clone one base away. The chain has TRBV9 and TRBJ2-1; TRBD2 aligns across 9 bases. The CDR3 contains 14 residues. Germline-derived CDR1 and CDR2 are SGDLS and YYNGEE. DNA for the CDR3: TGTGCCAGCAGCTCTAGCGGGGCCTACATTGAGCAGTTCTTC. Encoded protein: CASSSSGAYIEQFF.

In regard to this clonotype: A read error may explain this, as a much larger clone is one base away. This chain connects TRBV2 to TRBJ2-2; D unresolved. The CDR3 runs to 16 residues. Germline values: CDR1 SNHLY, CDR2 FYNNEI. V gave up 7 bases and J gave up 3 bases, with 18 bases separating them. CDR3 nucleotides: TGTGCCAGCACCCTAACGCTTAGGTTTGACACCGGGGAGCTGTTTTTT. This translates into CASTLTLRFDTGELFF. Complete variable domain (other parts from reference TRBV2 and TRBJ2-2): EPEVTQTPSHQVTQMGQEVILRCVPISNHLYFYWYRQILGQKVEFLVSFYNNEISEKSEIFDDQFSVERPDGSNFTLKIRSTKLEDSAMYFCASTLTLRFDTGELFFGEGSRLTVL.

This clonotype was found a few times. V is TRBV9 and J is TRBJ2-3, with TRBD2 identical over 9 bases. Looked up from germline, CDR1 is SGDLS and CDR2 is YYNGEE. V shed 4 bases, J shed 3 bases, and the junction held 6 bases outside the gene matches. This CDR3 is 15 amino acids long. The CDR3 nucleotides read TGTGCCAGCAGCACTACTAGCGGGCTTACAGATACGCAGTATTTT. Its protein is CASSTTSGLTDTQYF.

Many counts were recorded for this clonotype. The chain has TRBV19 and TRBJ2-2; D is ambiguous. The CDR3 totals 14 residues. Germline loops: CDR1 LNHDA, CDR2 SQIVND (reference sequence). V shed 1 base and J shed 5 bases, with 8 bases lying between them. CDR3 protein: CASSIGRWTGELFF. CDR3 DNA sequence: TGTGCCAGTAGTATAGGTCGGTGGACCGGGGAGCTGTTTTTT.

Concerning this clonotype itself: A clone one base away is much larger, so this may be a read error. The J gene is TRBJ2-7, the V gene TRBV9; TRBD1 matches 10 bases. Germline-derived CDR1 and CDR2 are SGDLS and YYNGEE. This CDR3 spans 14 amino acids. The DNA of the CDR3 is TGTGCCAGCAGCGCCGGGACAGGGGACTACGAGCAGTGCTTC. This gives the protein CASSAGTGDYEQCF. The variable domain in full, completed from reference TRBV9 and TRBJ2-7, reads DSGVTQTPKHLITATGQRVTLRCSPRSGDLSVYWYQQSLDQGLQFLIQYYNGEERAKGNILERFSAQQFPDLHSELNLSSLELGDSALYFCASSAGTGDYEQCFGPGTRLTVT.

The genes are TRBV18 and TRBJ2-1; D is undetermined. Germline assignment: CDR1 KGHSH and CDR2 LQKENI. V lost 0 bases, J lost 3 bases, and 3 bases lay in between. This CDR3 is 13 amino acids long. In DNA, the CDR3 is TGTGCCAGCTCACCACCCAACTACAATGAGCAGTTCTTC. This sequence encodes CASSPPNYNEQFF.

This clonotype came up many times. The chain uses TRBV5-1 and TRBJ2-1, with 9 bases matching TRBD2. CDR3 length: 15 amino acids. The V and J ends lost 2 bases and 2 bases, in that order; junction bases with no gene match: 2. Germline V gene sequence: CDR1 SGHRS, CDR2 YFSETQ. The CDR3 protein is CASSFAGGPYNEQFF. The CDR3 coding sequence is TGCGCCAGCAGCTTTGCGGGAGGGCCCTACAATGAGCAGTTCTTC.

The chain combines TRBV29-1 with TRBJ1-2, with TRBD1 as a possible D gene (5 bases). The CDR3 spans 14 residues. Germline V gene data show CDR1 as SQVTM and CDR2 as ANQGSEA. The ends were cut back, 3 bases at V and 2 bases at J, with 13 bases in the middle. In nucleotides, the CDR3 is TGCAGCGTTGAGCCCTTCGGGGCCAACTATGGCTACACCTTC. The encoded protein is CSVEPFGANYGYTF.

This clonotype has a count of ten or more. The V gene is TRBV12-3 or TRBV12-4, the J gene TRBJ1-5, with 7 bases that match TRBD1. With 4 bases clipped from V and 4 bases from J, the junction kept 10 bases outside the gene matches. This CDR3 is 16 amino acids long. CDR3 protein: CASSSSSTGLNQPQHF. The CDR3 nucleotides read TGTGCCAGCAGTTCCTCCTCGACAGGGTTGAATCAGCCCCAGCATTTT.

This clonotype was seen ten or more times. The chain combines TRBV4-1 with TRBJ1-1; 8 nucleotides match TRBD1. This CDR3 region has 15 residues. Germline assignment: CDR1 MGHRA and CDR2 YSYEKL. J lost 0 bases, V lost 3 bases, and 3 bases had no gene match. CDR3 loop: CASSQYRGMNTEAFF. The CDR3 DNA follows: TGCGCCAGCAGCCAGTACAGGGGGATGAACACTGAAGCTTTCTTT.

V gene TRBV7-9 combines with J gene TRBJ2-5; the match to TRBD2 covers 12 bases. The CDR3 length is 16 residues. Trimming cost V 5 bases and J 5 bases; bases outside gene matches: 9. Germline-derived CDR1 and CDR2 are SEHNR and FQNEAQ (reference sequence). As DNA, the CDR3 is TGTGCCAGCAGCGCCCGACTAGCGGGAGAAGGGGAGACCCAGTACTTC. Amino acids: CASSARLAGEGETQYF.

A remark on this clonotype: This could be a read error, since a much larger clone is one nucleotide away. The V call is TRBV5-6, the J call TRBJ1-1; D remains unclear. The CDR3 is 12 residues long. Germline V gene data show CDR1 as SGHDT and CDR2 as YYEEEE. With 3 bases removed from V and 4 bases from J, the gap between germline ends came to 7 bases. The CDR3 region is CASSSQVTEAFF. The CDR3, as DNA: TGTGCCAGCAGCTCGCAGGTCACTGAAGCTTTCTTT.

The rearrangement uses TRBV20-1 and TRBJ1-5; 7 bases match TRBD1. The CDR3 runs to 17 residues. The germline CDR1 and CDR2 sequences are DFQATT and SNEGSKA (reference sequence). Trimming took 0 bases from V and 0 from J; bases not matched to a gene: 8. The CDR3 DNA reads TGCAGTGCTAGAGATCGGGAGGGGGCTTATAGCAATCAGCCCCAGCATTTT. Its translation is CSARDREGAYSNQPQHF.

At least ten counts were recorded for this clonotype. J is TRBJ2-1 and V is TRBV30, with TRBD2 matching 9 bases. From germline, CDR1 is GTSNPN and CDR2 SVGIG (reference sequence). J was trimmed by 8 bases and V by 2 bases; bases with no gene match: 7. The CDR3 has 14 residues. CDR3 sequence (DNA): TGTGCCTGGAGTTTGGCGGGAGGGCCGGATGAGCAGTTCTTC. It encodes CAWSLAGGPDEQFF.

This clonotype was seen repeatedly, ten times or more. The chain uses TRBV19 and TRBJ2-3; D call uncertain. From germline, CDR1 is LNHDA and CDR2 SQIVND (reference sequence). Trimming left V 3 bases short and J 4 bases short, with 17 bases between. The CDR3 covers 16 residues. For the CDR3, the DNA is TGTGCCAGTAGTATGAAGGACGGCCGTATTTCAGATACGCAGTATTTT. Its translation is CASSMKDGRISDTQYF.

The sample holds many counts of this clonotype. CDR3 sequence reads: CASSLMVYETQYF. The CDR3 bases are TGTGCCAGCAGCTTAATGGTTTATGAGACCCAGTACTTC. The chain employs TRBV7-6 and TRBJ2-5; D unclear. V lost 2 bases and J lost 5, with 9 bases in between. CDR1 SGHVS and CDR2 FNYEAQ come from the germline V gene. CDR3 length: 13 amino acids.

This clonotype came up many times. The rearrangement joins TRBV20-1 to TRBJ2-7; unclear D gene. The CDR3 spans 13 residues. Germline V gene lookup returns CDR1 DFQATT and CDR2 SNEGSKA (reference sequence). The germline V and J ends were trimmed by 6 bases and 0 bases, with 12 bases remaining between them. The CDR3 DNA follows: TGCAGTGCAACCCCCCACAGCTCCTACGAGCAGTACTTC. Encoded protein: CSATPHSSYEQYF.

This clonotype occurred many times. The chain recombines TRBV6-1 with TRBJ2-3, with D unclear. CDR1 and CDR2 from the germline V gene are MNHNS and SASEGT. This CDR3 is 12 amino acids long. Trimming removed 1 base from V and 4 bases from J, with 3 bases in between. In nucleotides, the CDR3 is TGTGCCAGCAGTGAAGTCCCAGATACGCAGTATTTT. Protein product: CASSEVPDTQYF.

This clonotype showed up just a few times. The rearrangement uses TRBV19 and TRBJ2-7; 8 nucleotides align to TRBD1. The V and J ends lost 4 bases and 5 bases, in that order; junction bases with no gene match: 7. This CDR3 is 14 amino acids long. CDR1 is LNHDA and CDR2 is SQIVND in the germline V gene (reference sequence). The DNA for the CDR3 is TGTGCCAGTAGTACACTCTCGACAGGGGACGAGCAGTACTTC. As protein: CASSTLSTGDEQYF.

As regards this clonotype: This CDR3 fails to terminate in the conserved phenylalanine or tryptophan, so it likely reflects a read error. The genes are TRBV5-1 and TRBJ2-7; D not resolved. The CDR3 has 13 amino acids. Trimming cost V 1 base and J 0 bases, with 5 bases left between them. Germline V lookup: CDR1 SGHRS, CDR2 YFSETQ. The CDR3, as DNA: TGCGCCAGCAGCTTGCCGGCCTCCTACGAGCAGTACCTC. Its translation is CASSLPASYEQYL.

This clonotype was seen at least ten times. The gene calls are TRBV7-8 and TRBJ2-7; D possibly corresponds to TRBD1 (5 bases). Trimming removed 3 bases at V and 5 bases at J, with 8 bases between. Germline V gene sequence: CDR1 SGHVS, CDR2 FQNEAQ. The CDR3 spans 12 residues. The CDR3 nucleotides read TGTGCCAGCAGCTTCAGGGTAGACGAGCAGTACTTC. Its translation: CASSFRVDEQYF.

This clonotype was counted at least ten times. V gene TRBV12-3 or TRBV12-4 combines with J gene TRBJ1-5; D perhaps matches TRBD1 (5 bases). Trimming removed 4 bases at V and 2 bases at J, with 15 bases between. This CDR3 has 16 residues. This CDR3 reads CASSSPEGVGNQPQHF. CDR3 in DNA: TGTGCCAGCAGTTCCCCGGAAGGGGTCGGCAATCAGCCCCAGCATTTT.

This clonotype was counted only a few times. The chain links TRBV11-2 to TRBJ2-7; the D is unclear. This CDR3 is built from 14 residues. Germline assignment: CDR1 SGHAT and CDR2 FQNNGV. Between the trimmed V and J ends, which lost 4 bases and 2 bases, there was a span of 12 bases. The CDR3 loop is CASSSSVGAYEQYF. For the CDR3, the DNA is TGTGCCAGCAGCTCCTCCGTGGGCGCCTACGAGCAGTACTTC. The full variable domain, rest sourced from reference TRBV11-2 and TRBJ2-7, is EAGVAQSPRYKIIEKRQSVAFWCNPISGHATLYWYQQILGQGPKLLIQFQNNGVVDDSQLPKDRFSAERLKGVDSTLKIQPAKLEDSAVYLCASSSSVGAYEQYFGPGTRLTVT.

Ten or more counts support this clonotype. CDR3 loop: CSVEQLRDRGNEQFF. CDR3 nucleotide sequence: TGCAGCGTTGAACAACTCCGGGACAGGGGCAATGAGCAGTTCTTC. The rearrangement joins TRBV29-1 to TRBJ2-1; TRBD1 matches at 10 bases. Trimming took 2 bases from V and 6 from J; bases not matched to a gene: 7. The V gene's germline CDR1 is SQVTM and CDR2 ANQGSEA. The CDR3 has 15 amino acids.

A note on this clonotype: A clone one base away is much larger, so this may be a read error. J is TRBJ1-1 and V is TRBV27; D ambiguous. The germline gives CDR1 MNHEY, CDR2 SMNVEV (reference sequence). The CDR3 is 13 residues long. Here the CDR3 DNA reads TGTGCCAGCAGTTTATCGTCGTCTACTGAAGCTCTCTTT. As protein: CASSLSSSTEALF.

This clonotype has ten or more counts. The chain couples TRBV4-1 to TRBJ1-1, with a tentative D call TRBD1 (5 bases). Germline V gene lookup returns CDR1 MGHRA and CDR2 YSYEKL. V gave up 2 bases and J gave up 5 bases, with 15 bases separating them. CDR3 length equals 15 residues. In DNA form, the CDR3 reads TGCGCCAGCAGCCAAAAGGGGTTGGTAGGGACTGAAGCTTTCTTT. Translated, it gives CASSQKGLVGTEAFF.